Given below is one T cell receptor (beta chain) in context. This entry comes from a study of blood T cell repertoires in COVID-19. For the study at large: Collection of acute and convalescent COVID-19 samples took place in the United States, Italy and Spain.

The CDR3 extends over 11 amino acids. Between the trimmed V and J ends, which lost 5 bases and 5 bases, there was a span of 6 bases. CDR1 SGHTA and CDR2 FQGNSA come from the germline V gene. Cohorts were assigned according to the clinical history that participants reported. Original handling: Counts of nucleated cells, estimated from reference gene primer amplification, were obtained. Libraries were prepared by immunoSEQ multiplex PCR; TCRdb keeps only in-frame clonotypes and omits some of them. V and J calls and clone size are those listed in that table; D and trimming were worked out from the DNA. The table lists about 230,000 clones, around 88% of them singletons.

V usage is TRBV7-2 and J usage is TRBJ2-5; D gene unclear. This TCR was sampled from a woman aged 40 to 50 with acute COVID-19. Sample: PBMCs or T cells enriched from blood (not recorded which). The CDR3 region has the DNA TGTGCCAGCAGCGTCCTGGAGACCCAGTACTTC. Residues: CASSVLETQYF.